The 27 T cell receptor beta chains below were found in one sample sequenced in a study of control samples from healthy donors and cancer patients. Here immunoSEQ multiplex PCR was the method, and the copy in TCRdb shows in-frame clones only, minus some. The repertoire holds 95,000 to 130,000 clones, approximately 90% seen once, with less than 3% in the top ten. Sequencing input: blood. Source of these receptors: a woman aged 70-85 years in good health.

The CDR3 is CASSLPSSGQGFYGYTF. The CDR3 nucleotides are TGCGCCAGCAGCTTGCCCTCTTCGGGACAGGGTTTCTATGGCTACACCTTC. This chain links TRBV5-1 with TRBJ1-2; 9 positions match TRBD1. Germline values: CDR1 SGHRS, CDR2 YFSETQ. The CDR3 consists of 17 residues. The junction had 11 bases not matched to a gene; V was cut back by 1 base and J by 4 bases.

The rearrangement uses TRBV24-1 and TRBJ2-1; tentative D call: TRBD1 (6 bases). The CDR3 totals 15 residues. Germline V gene lookup returns CDR1 KGHDR and CDR2 SFDVKD. V lost 5 bases and J lost 3, with 13 bases in between. CDR3 sequence (DNA): TGTGCCACCAGTGGGGGGCAGCTTAGCTACAATGAGCAGTTCTTC. This translates into CATSGGQLSYNEQFF.

The rearrangement uses TRBV18 and TRBJ2-3; D is perhaps TRBD1 (6 bases). This CDR3 is built from 16 residues. Deletions cut 3 bases from V and 0 bases from J, with 13 bases between. Germline CDR1 KGHSH, CDR2 LQKENI. The DNA for the CDR3 is TGTGCCAGCTCACCCACAAACGACAGGAGCACAGATACGCAGTATTTT. Amino acids: CASSPTNDRSTDTQYF.

This clone has only a few counts. V is TRBV5-5 and J is TRBJ1-5, with a possible D match to TRBD1 (6 bases). CDR1 and CDR2 (germline): SGHKS, YYEKEE (reference sequence). V was clipped by 4 bases and J by 2 bases, with 10 bases between them. The CDR3 is 14 residues long. CDR3 nucleotides: TGTGCCAGCAGCCAGGGGTGGGGCAATCAGCCCCAGCATTTT. Translation: CASSQGWGNQPQHF.

The rearrangement uses TRBV3-1 (or the pseudogene TRBV3-2) and TRBJ2-5; possible D gene TRBD2, 7 bases. V lost 8 bases, J lost 7 bases, and 17 bases lay in between. Germline V gene lookup returns CDR1 LGHDT and CDR2 YNNKEL (reference sequence). The CDR3 contains 13 residues. The CDR3 reads CASGGGPVWTQYF. The CDR3 bases are TGTGCCAGCGGGGGGGGGCCCGTTTGGACCCAGTACTTC.

The chain employs TRBV5-1 and TRBJ1-1; D remains unclear. CDR1 SGHRS and CDR2 YFSETQ come from the germline V gene. The CDR3 runs 14 residues. Trimming took off 0 bases at V and 0 bases at J, with 6 bases between the two ends. The CDR3 DNA reads as TGCGCCAGCAGCTTGGACCTCCTGAACACTGAAGCTTTCTTT. Protein product: CASSLDLLNTEAFF.

The V gene is TRBV4-1, the J gene TRBJ2-3, with 8 bases that match TRBD2. This CDR3 has 15 residues. With V trimmed by 4 bases and J by 0 bases, 3 bases remained unmatched. Germline loops: CDR1 MGHRA, CDR2 YSYEKL. CDR3 sequence (DNA): TGCGCCAGCAGCCTGCGGACTAGCAGCACAGATACGCAGTATTTT. Translation: CASSLRTSSTDTQYF.

The chain combines TRBV10-1 with TRBJ2-2, with TRBD1 matching 8 bases. The germline V gene encodes CDR1 WNHNN and CDR2 SYGVQD (reference sequence). This CDR3 has 17 residues. V was pared by 3 bases and J by 1 base, with 7 bases of the junction left unmatched. The DNA of the CDR3 is TGCGCCAGCAGTGATGGAAGACAGGGGTGGAACACCGGGGAGCTGTTTTTT. It yields the protein CASSDGRQGWNTGELFF.

This sequence joins TRBV6-5 and TRBJ1-1, with TRBD1 matching over 7 bases. Germline V gene data show CDR1 as MNHEY and CDR2 as SVGAGI. The CDR3 is 13 amino acids. With 6 bases clipped from V and 5 bases from J, the junction kept 6 bases outside the gene matches. CDR3 amino acids: CASSPGGRTEAFF. The CDR3 DNA is TGTGCCAGCAGCCCAGGGGGTCGAACTGAAGCTTTCTTT.

The chain joins TRBV7-8 to TRBJ2-1; D remains unclear. Trimming removed 5 bases at V and 8 bases at J, with 19 bases between. The CDR3 runs 15 residues. Germline-derived CDR1 and CDR2 are SGHVS and FQNEAQ. The CDR3 DNA reads TGTGCCAGCAGCCGTCAAGGGATATACGAGGATGAGCAGTTCTTC. It codes for CASSRQGIYEDEQFF.

As regards this clone: Other DNA sequences in this specimen translate into the identical CDR3. The V gene is TRBV9, the J gene TRBJ2-7, with 8 bases aligning to TRBD1. The germline V gene has CDR1 SGDLS and CDR2 YYNGEE. V lost 2 bases to trimming and J lost 6 bases; unmatched junction nucleotides: 1. This CDR3 comprises 12 residues. The DNA of the CDR3 is TGTGCCAGCAGCGTCGACAGGGGCGAGCAGTACTTC. Translated, it gives CASSVDRGEQYF.

The rearrangement joins TRBV23-1 to TRBJ2-2; maybe TRBD1 (6 bases). TRBV23-1 is known as an ORF, though its function is uncertain. CDR3 length: 17 amino acids. The germline V and J ends were trimmed by 2 bases and 6 bases, with 19 bases remaining between them. This CDR3 reads CASSQPRRQGRAGELFF. Written as DNA, the CDR3 is TGCGCCAGCAGTCAACCGAGGCGTCAGGGGCGCGCCGGGGAGCTGTTTTTT.

This clone occurred a few times. One end of the junction fails to match germline, which may point to a read error. The V gene is TRBV10-1, the J gene TRBJ1-4, with 9 bases aligning to TRBD1. This CDR3 has 15 residues. Germline V CDR1 and CDR2: WNHNN, SYGVQD (reference sequence). The CDR3 loop reads CASSRETGGVGKTVF. The CDR3 DNA reads as TGCGCCAGCAGTCGCGAGACAGGGGGTGTTGGAAAAACTGTTTTT.

The rearrangement uses TRBV6-5 and TRBJ1-1, with D unclear. V was clipped by 7 bases and J by 9 bases, with 18 bases between them. This CDR3 contains 13 residues. Germline lookup yields CDR1 MNHEY and CDR2 SVGAGI. CDR3 DNA sequence: TGTGCCAGCACCCCTCACCGGGCTGGAAAAGCTTTCTTT. Amino acids: CASTPHRAGKAFF.

V gene TRBV11-3 combines with J gene TRBJ1-5; the D gene is possibly TRBD1 (6 bases). Trimming shortened V by 5 bases and J by 4 bases, and 12 bases separated the two germline ends. The germline CDR1 and CDR2 sequences are SGHNT and YENEEA. This CDR3 has 14 amino acids. The CDR3 here is CASSVGQNNQPQHF. The DNA of the CDR3 is TGTGCCAGCAGCGTGGGACAAAATAATCAGCCCCAGCATTTT.

V and J are TRBV27 and TRBJ1-1; D gene uncertain. The CDR3 has 15 amino acids. Trimming stripped 0 bases from V and 4 bases from J, with 12 bases between. Germline assignment: CDR1 MNHEY and CDR2 SMNVEV (reference sequence). The CDR3 DNA sequence: TGTGCCAGCAGTTTATCTGGGAGGACGGTCACTGAAGCTTTCTTT. Its translation: CASSLSGRTVTEAFF.

The genes are TRBV27 and TRBJ1-4; 7 bases line up with TRBD1. CDR3 length: 16 amino acids. J gave up 5 bases and V 5 bases, and 11 bases lay outside the gene matches. Germline assignment: CDR1 MNHEY and CDR2 SMNVEV (reference sequence). CDR3 sequence reads: CASSPSHRGKNEKLFF. The CDR3 DNA is TGTGCCAGCAGTCCGTCCCACAGGGGAAAAAATGAAAAACTGTTTTTT.

This clone was found once. Here the CDR3 reads CAISGFGQGGFSEAFF. In DNA, the CDR3 is TGTGCCATCAGTGGCTTTGGGCAGGGGGGTTTCAGTGAAGCTTTCTTT. V usage is TRBV10-3 and J usage is TRBJ1-1; 7 positions match TRBD1. CDR3 length: 16 amino acids. V shed 4 bases, J shed 7 bases, and the junction held 15 bases outside the gene matches. CDR1 ENHRY and CDR2 SYGVKD come from the germline V gene.

This rearrangement joins TRBV3-1 (or the pseudogene TRBV3-2) to TRBJ2-5; 10 bases fit TRBD2. The V segment lost 0 bases and the J segment 4 bases; nucleotides outside the gene matches: 11. The CDR3 is 18 amino acids. CDR1 and CDR2 (germline): LGHDT, YNNKEL (reference sequence). CDR3 nucleotide sequence: TGTGCCAGCAGCCAAGATCTAGAACTAGCGGGACGAGCAGAGACCCAGTACTTC. As protein: CASSQDLELAGRAETQYF.

The table lists this clone with a count of one. Other DNA sequences in the sample encode the same CDR3. The genes are TRBV2 and TRBJ1-2; no clear D. V was trimmed by 3 bases and J by 4 bases, leaving 6 bases between them. The CDR3 length is 12 residues. In germline, CDR1 is SNHLY, CDR2 FYNNEI. The CDR3 spells CASSERSYGYTF. For the CDR3, the DNA is TGTGCCAGCAGTGAGCGGAGCTATGGCTACACCTTC.

The V call is TRBV5-1, the J call TRBJ2-7, with unresolved D. The length of the CDR3 is 15 residues. Looked up from germline, CDR1 is SGHRS and CDR2 is YFSETQ. Between the trimmed V and J ends, which lost 1 base and 6 bases, there was a span of 17 bases. The CDR3 loop reads CASSLRFSGPGEQYF. DNA of the CDR3: TGCGCCAGCAGCTTGCGGTTCAGTGGTCCTGGCGAGCAGTACTTC.

The V gene is TRBV3-1 (or the pseudogene TRBV3-2), the J gene TRBJ2-1; 11 bases align to TRBD2. This CDR3 spans 16 amino acids. Germline values: CDR1 LGHDT, CDR2 YNNKEL (reference sequence). V lost 1 base to trimming and J lost 8 bases; unmatched junction nucleotides: 7. DNA for the CDR3: TGTGCCAGCAGCCAAGGTTTAGCGGGGGGGCCCTATGAGCAGTTCTTC. Encoded protein: CASSQGLAGGPYEQFF.

This clone turned up a few times. The CDR3 DNA follows: TGTGCCAGCAGCTTAGTTCCTAGCGGGGTCACCGGGGAGCTGTTTTTT. Encoded protein: CASSLVPSGVTGELFF. The gene calls are TRBV7-2 and TRBJ2-2; 9 nucleotides agree with TRBD2. The CDR3 consists of 16 residues. V lost 1 base to trimming and J lost 4 bases; unmatched junction nucleotides: 4. Looked up from germline, CDR1 is SGHTA and CDR2 is FQGNSA.

The rearrangement joins TRBV18 to TRBJ1-4, with 8 positions matching TRBD1. Trimming cost V 4 bases and J 9 bases; bases outside gene matches: 10. This CDR3 is built from 15 residues. The V gene's germline CDR1 is KGHSH and CDR2 LQKENI. The CDR3 protein is CASSLVGTGIKKLFF. CDR3 coding DNA: TGTGCCAGCTCACTTGTTGGGACAGGAATTAAAAAACTGTTTTTT.

The chain has TRBV29-1 and TRBJ1-1; 7 nucleotides line up with TRBD1. Per germline, CDR1 SQVTM and CDR2 ANQGSEA. V was clipped by 6 bases and J by 4 bases; unmatched bases: 5. The CDR3 totals 12 residues. The CDR3 sequence: CSVGQAVTEAFF. CDR3 in DNA: TGCAGCGTCGGACAGGCGGTCACTGAAGCTTTCTTT.

This chain uses TRBV3-1 (or the pseudogene TRBV3-2) with TRBJ1-2, with D uncertain. V lost 0 bases and J 7 bases, leaving 15 bases between the germline ends. Germline V CDR1 and CDR2: LGHDT, YNNKEL (reference sequence). The CDR3 sequence is 15 residues long. The CDR3, as DNA: TGTGCCAGCAGCCAAGATCTCAAGGGCTGGGGTGGCTACACCTTC. Encoded protein: CASSQDLKGWGGYTF.

The chain carries TRBV19 and TRBJ1-1, with 8 bases aligning to TRBD1. Losses at the gene ends were 6 bases for V and 5 bases for J; bases not matched to a gene: 5. The germline CDR1 and CDR2 sequences are LNHDA and SQIVND (reference sequence). The CDR3 length is 13 residues. The CDR3 here is CASRDTGGTEAFF. The CDR3 DNA sequence: TGTGCCAGTAGAGATACAGGGGGGACTGAAGCTTTCTTT.